This T cell receptor beta chain was recorded in a study of cytomegalovirus exposure and HLA in healthy donors. Unmatched junction bases numbered 3, after V lost 4 bases and J lost 2 bases. Germline V gene sequence: CDR1 MGHDK, CDR2 SYGVNS. This CDR3 region has 14 residues. PCR amplification relied on 60 Vbeta primers (plus 13 Jbeta primers). Some clones are missing from TCRdb's copy, which holds only in-frame ones; the method was immunoSEQ multiplex PCR. The sample holds about 83,000 clones, 60% to 85% seen once. The study, taken as a whole, reports: It has been reported that TCR beta sequences accurately predicted the HLA-A and HLA-B alleles of most subjects.

For this clone: Its antigen is undetermined.

The sequence came from a man younger than 30 in good health and CMV-seropositive. V gene TRBV25-1 combines with J gene TRBJ1-1, with 8 nucleotides matching TRBD1. Sequencing was done on a sample of PBMCs. Here the CDR3 DNA reads TGTGCCAGCAGTGCTACAGGGGGAAACACTGAAGCTTTCTTT. Amino acids: CASSATGGNTEAFF.